This is a list of T cell receptor beta chains from one sample in a study of CD8+ T cells in alopecia areata. The repertoire was sequenced with immunoSEQ multiplex PCR; TCRdb's copy has only in-frame clones and lacks some. The sample has 140,000 to 150,000 clones, about 60% seen once. The sample consisted of CD4+ T cells sorted from blood, taken at week 0. The receptors shown here come from a human donor with alopecia areata. Both conserved end residues are part of each CDR3. Clone size, where shown, is once, few, many, or a class for clones that have expanded.

j_call clone_size v_call cdr3_aa
TRBJ1-2 . TRBV5-6 CASSLTGDLTRAF
TRBJ2-7 few TRBV10-3 CAISESGRRGGYEQYF
TRBJ1-4 . TRBV5-1 CASSSQGAGEKLFF
TRBJ1-6 once TRBV27 CASSFNRGPPLHF
TRBJ2-7 . TRBV7-9 CASSLVGGYSYEQYF
TRBJ1-3 few TRBV9 CASSAPQSSGNTIYF
TRBJ2-7 . TRBV30 CALTLGGISYEQYF
TRBJ2-7 . TRBV30 CAWTRQSYEQYF
TRBJ2-5 . TRBV7-6 CASSLQETQYF
TRBJ2-5 . TRBV2 CASRGLETQYF
TRBJ1-2 . TRBV5-1 CASSPGGNYGYTF
TRBJ1-2 . TRBV27 CASKSHQHYGYTF
TRBJ2-5 . TRBV6-1 CASSGGLETQYF
TRBJ2-1 few TRBV10-3 CAISEPQGAKNEQFF
TRBJ1-6 . TRBV30 CAWNQGSGSPLHF
TRBJ1-4 . TRBV5-1 CASSLNGVNEKLFF
TRBJ1-3 . TRBV2 CASSKEQGSGNTIYF
TRBJ1-5 few TRBV25-1 CASSENDRQPQHF
TRBJ1-2 . TRBV7-9 CASSDAGQIYTF
TRBJ2-7 . TRBV7-9 CASSLGRPAGGYEQYF
TRBJ2-7 few TRBV6-5 CASSRGQGSYEQYF
TRBJ2-1 few TRBV5-6 CASSLMTGIYNEQFF
TRBJ1-6 . TRBV7-2 CASSLDTNNSPLHF
TRBJ2-1 . TRBV5-1 CASSPSGGSYNEQFF
TRBJ2-3 . TRBV7-2 CASSFGGTKGDTQYF
TRBJ2-1 few TRBV5-6 CASSLRGAGNEQFF
TRBJ2-1 . TRBV2 CASRTQRGGYNEQFF
TRBJ1-2 . TRBV10-3 CAISAYEGGYTF
TRBJ2-1 many TRBV7-2 CASSSTGQEQFF
TRBJ1-5 . TRBV30 CAWSGGTPSNQPQHF
TRBJ1-2 . TRBV2 CASSEARVEGYTF
TRBJ2-5 . TRBV9 CASSVGRAQETQYF
TRBJ2-7 once TRBV30 CAWSVGTPGLYEQYF
TRBJ2-7 few TRBV18 CASSPPGLSYEQYF
TRBJ2-2 . TRBV30 CAWTRGPSGTGELFF
TRBJ2-7 . TRBV30 CAWSGGGGPYEQYF
TRBJ1-5 . TRBV19 CASSDYTGTNQPQHF
TRBJ2-5 few TRBV20-1 CSVGKQETQYF
TRBJ1-5 . TRBV19 CASEEGRINQPQHF
TRBJ1-1 few TRBV23-1 CAKGAGDTEAFF
TRBJ2-7 . TRBV6-1 CASRDTGGAGEQYF
TRBJ2-3 . TRBV2 CASSVGQGAQYF
TRBJ1-1 few TRBV2 CASSEMGSTGGNTEAFF
TRBJ2-1 . TRBV30 CAWTTQYGGLAAYNEQFF
TRBJ2-3 . TRBV7-2 CASSTRNTQYF
TRBJ1-1 . TRBV30 CAWSVQGARSTEAFF
TRBJ2-3 . TRBV9 CASSIRTSADTQYF
TRBJ1-2 few TRBV29-1 CSVADRPRDYGYTF
TRBJ1-1 . TRBV6-5 CASSPLSLSNTEAFF